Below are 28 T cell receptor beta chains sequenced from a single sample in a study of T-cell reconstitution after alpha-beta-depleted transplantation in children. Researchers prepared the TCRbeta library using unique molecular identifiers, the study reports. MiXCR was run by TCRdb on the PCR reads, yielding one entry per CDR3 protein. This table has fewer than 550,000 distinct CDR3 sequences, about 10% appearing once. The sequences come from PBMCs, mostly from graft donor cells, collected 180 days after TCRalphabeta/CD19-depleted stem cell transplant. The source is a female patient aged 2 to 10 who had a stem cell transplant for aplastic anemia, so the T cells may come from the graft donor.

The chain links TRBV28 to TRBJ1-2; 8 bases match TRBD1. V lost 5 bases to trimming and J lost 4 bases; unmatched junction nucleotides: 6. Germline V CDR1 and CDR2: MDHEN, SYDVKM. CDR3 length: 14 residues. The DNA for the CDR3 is TGTGCCAGCAGTCAGCCACAGGGGGTCTATGGCTACACCTTC. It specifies CASSQPQGVYGYTF.

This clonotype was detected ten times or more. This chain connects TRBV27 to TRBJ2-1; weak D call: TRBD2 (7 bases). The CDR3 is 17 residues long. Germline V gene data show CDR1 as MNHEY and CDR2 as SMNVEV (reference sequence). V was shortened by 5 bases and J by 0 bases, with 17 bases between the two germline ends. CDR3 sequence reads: CASSHRRGEGSYNEQFF. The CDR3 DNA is TGTGCCAGCAGTCATCGGAGGGGGGAGGGCTCCTACAATGAGCAGTTCTTC.

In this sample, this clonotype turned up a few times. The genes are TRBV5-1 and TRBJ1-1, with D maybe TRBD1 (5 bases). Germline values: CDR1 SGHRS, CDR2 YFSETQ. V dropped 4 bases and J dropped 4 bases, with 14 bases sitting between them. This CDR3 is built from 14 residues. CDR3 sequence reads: CASSPYTGVTEAFF. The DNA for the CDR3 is TGCGCCAGCAGCCCTTACACGGGGGTCACTGAAGCTTTCTTT.

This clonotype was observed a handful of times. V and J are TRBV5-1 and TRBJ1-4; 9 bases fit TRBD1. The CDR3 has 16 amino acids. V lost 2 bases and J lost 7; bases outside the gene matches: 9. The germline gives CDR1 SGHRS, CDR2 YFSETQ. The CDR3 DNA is TGCGCCAGCAGCTTCAGACAGGGGGAAGAGGCTGAAAAACTGTTTTTT. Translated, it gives CASSFRQGEEAEKLFF.

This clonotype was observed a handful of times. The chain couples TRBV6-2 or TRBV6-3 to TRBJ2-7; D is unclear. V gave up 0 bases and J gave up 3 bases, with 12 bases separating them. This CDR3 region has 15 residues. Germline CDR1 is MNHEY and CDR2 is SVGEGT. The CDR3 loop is CASSYSSQGGYEQYV. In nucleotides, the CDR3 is TGTGCCAGCAGTTACTCGTCACAAGGCGGCTACGAGCAGTACGTC.

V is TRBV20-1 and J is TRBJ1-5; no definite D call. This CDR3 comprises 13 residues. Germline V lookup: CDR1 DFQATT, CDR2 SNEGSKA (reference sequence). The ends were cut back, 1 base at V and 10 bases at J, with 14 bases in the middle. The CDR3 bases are TGCAGTGCTAGAGCCGGGAGGTCGAGCCCCCAGCATTTT. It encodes CSARAGRSSPQHF.

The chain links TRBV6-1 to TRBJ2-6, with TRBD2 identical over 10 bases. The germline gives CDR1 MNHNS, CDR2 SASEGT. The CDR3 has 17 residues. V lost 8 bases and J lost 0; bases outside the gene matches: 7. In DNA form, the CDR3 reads TGTGCCAGCGGACGACTAGCGGGCCACTCTGGGGCCAACGTCCTGACTTTC. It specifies CASGRLAGHSGANVLTF.

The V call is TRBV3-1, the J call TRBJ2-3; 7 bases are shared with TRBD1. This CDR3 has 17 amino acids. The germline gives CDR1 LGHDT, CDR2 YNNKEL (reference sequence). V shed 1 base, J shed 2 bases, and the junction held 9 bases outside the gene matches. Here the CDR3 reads CASSQGTGAALTDTQYF. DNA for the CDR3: TGTGCCAGCAGCCAAGGAACAGGGGCAGCTCTCACAGATACGCAGTATTTT.

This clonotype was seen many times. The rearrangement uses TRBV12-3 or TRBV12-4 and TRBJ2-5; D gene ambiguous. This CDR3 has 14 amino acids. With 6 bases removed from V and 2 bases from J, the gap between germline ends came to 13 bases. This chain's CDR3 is CASSRRLVQETQYF. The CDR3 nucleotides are TGTGCCAGCAGCCGAAGACTTGTACAAGAGACCCAGTACTTC.

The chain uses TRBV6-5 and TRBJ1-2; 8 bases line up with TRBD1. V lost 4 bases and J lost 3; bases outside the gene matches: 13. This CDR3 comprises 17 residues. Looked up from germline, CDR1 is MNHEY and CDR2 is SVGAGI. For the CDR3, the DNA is TGTGCCAGCAGTTCCATTCCACGGCCGACAGGGGACTATGGCTACACCTTC. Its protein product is CASSSIPRPTGDYGYTF.

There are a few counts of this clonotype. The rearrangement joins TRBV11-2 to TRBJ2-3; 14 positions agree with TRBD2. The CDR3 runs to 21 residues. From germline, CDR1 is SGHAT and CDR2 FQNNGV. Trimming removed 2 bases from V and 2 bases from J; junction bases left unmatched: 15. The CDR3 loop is CASSLWATSGRAWPLTDTQYF. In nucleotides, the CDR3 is TGTGCCAGCAGCTTATGGGCGACTAGCGGGAGGGCGTGGCCACTCACAGATACGCAGTATTTT.

DNA for the CDR3: TGTGCCAGCAGCCCAGGCCTAGCGGAATACTACGAGCAGTACGTC. As protein: CASSPGLAEYYEQYV. This rearrangement joins TRBV7-8 to TRBJ2-7, with 7 bases that match TRBD2. There are 15 residues in the CDR3. Germline V gives CDR1 SGHVS, CDR2 FQNEAQ. The V gene end was trimmed by 5 bases and the J gene end by 3 bases; junction bases not matched to a gene: 10.

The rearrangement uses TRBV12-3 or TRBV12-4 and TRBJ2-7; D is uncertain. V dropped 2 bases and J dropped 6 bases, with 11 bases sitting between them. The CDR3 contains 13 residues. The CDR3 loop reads CASSLMVAGEQYV. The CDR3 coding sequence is TGTGCCAGCAGTTTAATGGTGGCCGGCGAGCAGTACGTC.

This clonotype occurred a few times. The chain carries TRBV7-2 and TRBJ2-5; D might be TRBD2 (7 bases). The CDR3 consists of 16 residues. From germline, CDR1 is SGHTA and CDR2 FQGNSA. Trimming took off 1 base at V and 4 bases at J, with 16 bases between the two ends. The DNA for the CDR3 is TGTGCCAGCAGCTTAGACCGTGGGGGGGGCCGAGAGACCCAGTACTTC. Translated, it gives CASSLDRGGGRETQYF.

The CDR3 coding sequence is TGTGCCAGCAGCTCGACTGGGGGGAGCACAGATACGCAGTATTTT. Translating gives CASSSTGGSTDTQYF. This chain uses TRBV7-2 with TRBJ2-3; tentative D call: TRBD2 (6 bases). The CDR3 is made up of 15 amino acids. CDR1 and CDR2 (germline): SGHTA, FQGNSA. V dropped 4 bases and J dropped 0 bases, with 11 bases sitting between them.

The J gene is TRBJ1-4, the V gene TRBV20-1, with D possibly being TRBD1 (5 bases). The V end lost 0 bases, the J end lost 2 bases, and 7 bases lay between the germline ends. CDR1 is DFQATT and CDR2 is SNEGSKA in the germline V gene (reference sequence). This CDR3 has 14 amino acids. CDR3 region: CSAREGGTNEKLFF. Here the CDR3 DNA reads TGCAGTGCTAGAGAGGGGGGGACTAATGAAAAACTGTTTTTT.

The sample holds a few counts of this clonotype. This CDR3 is CASSLLDRGETEAFF. The DNA of the CDR3 is TGTGCCAGCAGCCTGCTGGACAGGGGAGAGACTGAAGCTTTCTTT. This rearrangement joins TRBV3-1 to TRBJ1-1, with TRBD1 identical over 9 bases. The CDR3 is 15 amino acids. V was clipped by 4 bases and J by 5 bases; unmatched bases: 8. Germline lookup yields CDR1 LGHDT and CDR2 YNNKEL (reference sequence).

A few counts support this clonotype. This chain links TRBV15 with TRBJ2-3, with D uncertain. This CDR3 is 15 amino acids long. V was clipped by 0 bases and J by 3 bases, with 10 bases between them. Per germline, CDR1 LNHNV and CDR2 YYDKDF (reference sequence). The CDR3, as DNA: TGTGCCACCAGCAGAGATCGCTGGAGAACAGATACGCAGTATTTT. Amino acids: CATSRDRWRTDTQYF.

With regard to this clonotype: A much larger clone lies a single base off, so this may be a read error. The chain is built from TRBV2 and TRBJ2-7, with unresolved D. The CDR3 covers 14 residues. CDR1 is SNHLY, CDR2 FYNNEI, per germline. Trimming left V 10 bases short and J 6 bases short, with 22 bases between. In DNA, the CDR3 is TGTGCCAACTCCGGGTCACTCGAGCCCTCCGAGCAGTACGTC. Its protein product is CANSGSLEPSEQYV.

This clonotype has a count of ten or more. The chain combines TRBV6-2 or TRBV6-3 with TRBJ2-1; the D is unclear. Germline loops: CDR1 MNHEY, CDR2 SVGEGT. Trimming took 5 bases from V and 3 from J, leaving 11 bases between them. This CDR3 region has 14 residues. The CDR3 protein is CASSQQPSYNEQFF. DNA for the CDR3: TGTGCCAGCAGTCAACAGCCTAGCTACAATGAGCAGTTCTTC.

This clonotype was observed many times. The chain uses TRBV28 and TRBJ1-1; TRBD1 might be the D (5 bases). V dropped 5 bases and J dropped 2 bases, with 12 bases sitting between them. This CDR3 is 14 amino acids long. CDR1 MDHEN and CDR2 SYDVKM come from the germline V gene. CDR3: CASSEVQGNTEAFF. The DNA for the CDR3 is TGTGCCAGCAGTGAAGTCCAGGGTAACACTGAAGCTTTCTTT. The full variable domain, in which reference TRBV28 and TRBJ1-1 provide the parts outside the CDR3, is DVKVTQSSRYLVKRTGEKVFLECVQDMDHENMFWYRQDPGLGLRLIYFSYDVKMKEKGDIPEGYSVSREKKERFSLILESASTNQTSMYLCASSEVQGNTEAFFGQGTRLTVV.

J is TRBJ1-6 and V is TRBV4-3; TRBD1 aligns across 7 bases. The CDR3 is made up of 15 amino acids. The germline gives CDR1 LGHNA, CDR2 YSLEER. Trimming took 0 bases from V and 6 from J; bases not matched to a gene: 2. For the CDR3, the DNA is TGCGCCAGCAGCCAAGAGGACAGGTTTAATTCACCCCTCCACTTT. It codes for CASSQEDRFNSPLHF.

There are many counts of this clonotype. For the CDR3, the DNA is TGTGCCAGCAAAATAGCGGGAGGGCTCGGCGAGCAGTACGTC. Its protein is CASKIAGGLGEQYV. The chain uses TRBV28 and TRBJ2-7; 11 bases align to TRBD2. J lost 6 bases, V lost 7 bases, and 8 bases had no gene match. Germline V gene sequence: CDR1 MDHEN, CDR2 SYDVKM. The CDR3 sequence is 14 residues long.

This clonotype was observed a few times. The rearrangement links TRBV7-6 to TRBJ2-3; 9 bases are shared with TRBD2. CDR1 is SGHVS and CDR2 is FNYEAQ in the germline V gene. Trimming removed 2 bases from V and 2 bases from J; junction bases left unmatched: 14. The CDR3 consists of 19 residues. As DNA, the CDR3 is TGTGCCAGCAGCTTACTCCCAGTTGCGAGCGGGAGGCCCACAGATACGCAGTATTTT. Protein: CASSLLPVASGRPTDTQYF.

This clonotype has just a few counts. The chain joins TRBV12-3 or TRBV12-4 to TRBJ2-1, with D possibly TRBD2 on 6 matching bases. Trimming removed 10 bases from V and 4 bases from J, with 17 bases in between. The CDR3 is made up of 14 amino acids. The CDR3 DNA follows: TGTGCCACCGCGGAGGAGGGACCATACAATGAGCAGTTCTTC. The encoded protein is CATAEEGPYNEQFF.

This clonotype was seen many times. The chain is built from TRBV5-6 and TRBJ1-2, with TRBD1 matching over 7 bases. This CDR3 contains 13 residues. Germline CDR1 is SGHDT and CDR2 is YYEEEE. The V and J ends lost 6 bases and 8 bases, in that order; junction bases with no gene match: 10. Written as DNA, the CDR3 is TGTGCCAGCATCAACAGGGGCCCGGAGGGCTACACCTTC. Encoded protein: CASINRGPEGYTF.

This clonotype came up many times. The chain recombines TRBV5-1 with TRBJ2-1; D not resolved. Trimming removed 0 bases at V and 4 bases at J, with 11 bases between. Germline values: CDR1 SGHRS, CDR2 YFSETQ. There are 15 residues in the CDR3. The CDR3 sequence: CASSLALAPYNEQFF. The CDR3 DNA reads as TGCGCCAGCAGCTTGGCCTTGGCACCTTACAATGAGCAGTTCTTC.

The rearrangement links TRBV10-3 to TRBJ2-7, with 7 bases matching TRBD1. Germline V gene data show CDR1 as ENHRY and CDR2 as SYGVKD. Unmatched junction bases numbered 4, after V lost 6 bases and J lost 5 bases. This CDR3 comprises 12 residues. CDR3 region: CAISQGDHEQYV. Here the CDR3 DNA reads TGTGCCATCAGCCAGGGGGACCACGAGCAGTACGTC.